What follows describes a single TCR beta chain. This clonotype was seen more than once but under ten times. Its binding antigen is unknown. Base qualities are not recorded, but no much larger clone differs from it by a single base. TRIzol reagent was used to extract total RNA from the cultured T cells. 5' rapid amplification of cDNA ends (5'RACE) was used to amplify TCRbeta libraries from RNA. Before sequencing, library concentration and integrity were assessed using Qubit, an Agilent instrument, and quantitative PCR. A commercial service provider sequenced the qualified libraries on Illumina HiSeq or MiSeq. For the original study's pipeline: MiXCR version 1.8.2 was used to identify TCR sequences in each sample. For a clone to be considered qualified, a CDR3 longer than four amino acids, an in-frame nucleotide length, and the absence of a stop codon were required. A read containing the complete CDR3 structure was counted as an effective read. Expanded clones were validated by RT-PCR with 24 Vbeta primers, GeneScan spectratyping, and Sanger sequencing. Starting from the raw public reads, TCRdb applied fastp trimming at Q25, assembled clones with MiXCR and retained in-frame beta chains. CDR3 protein sequences are deduplicated, and each keeps its most common genes and DNA. TCRdb, rather than the study authors, made the V and J calls. The sample has 10,000 to 15,000 distinct CDR3 sequences on record, more than 40% of them singletons. The ten largest make up 25% to 35% of the sample.

From the cysteine through the phenylalanine, the CDR3 covers 13 amino acids. Of all the DNA, just the CDR3 is kept, 39 bases in frame from base 1. CDR1 and CDR2 are read off the germline V gene (reference sequence) as DFQATT and SNEGSKA. V drops 3 bases and J drops 3 bases, leaving 9 bases in between. This sample was taken from a study of T cell repertoires and leukemia-associated antigens (dated by TCRdb to the late 2010s). For context, the study as a whole: Around 15 million effective reads were obtained overall, with each sample giving about 5.1 to 6.6 million read pairs and roughly 3 to 5.0 million effective reads. The study aimed to identify which antigen a TCR Vbeta21 clone previously found in CML patients recognizes, using in vitro peptide stimulation of healthy T cells. Study-wide findings and limitations: Antigen specificity and function of the expanded clones were not tested directly and required further investigation. Across the four groups, there were no significant differences in the numbers of Vbeta genes (approximately 60), Jbeta genes (approximately 15), VDJ rearrangements, or unique CDR3s.

As a first step, CD3+ T cells were rested overnight at 2.5 million cells/mL in RPMI 1640 lacking fetal bovine serum. MACS immunomagnetic beads were used according to the manufacturer's instructions to isolate CD3+ T cells from PBMCs. The receptor was derived from a female donor in good health. Sequencing used CD3+ T cells sorted from blood and cultured. This receptor chain uses TRBV20-1 and TRBJ1-5, with an unclear D gene assignment. The CDR3 corresponds to CSASSVLNQPQHF. Here is the DNA: TGCAGTGCTAGTTCGGTCCTCAATCAGCCCCAGCATTTT.